The entry that follows covers one T cell receptor (beta chain) sequence. Antigen unknown. Alongside a J-beta primer mix, a sample-barcoded 5' primer served in a second PCR lasting about 7 to 12 cycles. TCRdb itself ran the 5' RACE reads through MiXCR, one entry per CDR3 protein. The sample records just over 1 million distinct CDR3 sequences, around 45% being singletons. Deletions cut 0 bases from V and 16 bases from J, with 22 bases between. The length of the CDR3 is 15 residues. Germline V gives CDR1 SNHLY, CDR2 FYNNEI. The data are from a study of blood T cells in healthy people across ages. Findings and limits, study-wide: No conclusive comparison of naive versus antigen-experienced cells was possible with unsorted PBMCs.

The rearrangement links TRBV2 to TRBJ2-4; TRBD1 might be the D (5 bases). This clonotype was sampled from a woman aged 55-75 years in good health. The sequenced material came from blood. The CDR3 region has the DNA TGTGCCAGCAGTGAAGCGCAAGGGGTGAAAAACAGTCAATACTTC. Amino acid sequence: CASSEAQGVKNSQYF.